These 26 T cell receptor beta chains were all obtained from the same sample, sequenced in a study of OX40 agonist ivuxolimab in advanced cancers. Generated by immunoSEQ multiplex PCR, the TCRdb table keeps only in-frame clones and is missing some. This table holds about 66,000 clones, roughly 80% found once. This specimen consisted of CD4+ or CD8+ T cells sorted from blood, obtained in a trial of the OX40 agonist ivuxolimab. These TCRs come from an adult with an advanced solid tumor such as melanoma, head and neck, liver or kidney cancer.

This chain links TRBV5-1 with TRBJ2-5; a weak D match, TRBD1 (6 bases). The V gene lost 2 bases and the J gene lost 1 base, with 9 bases spanning the gap. This CDR3 comprises 14 residues. Germline V CDR1 and CDR2: SGHRS, YFSETQ. The CDR3 nucleotides are TGCGCCAGCAGCTTCGTGACAGGCCAAGAGACCCAGTACTTC. It translates to CASSFVTGQETQYF.

The sample holds a few counts of this clone. In DNA form, the CDR3 reads TGTGCCTGGAAATTGACAGGGGATGGCTACACCTTC. It yields the protein CAWKLTGDGYTF. The chain combines TRBV30 with TRBJ1-2; 8 bases are shared with TRBD1. Per the germline V gene, CDR1 is GTSNPN and CDR2 is SVGIG (reference sequence). The V and J ends lost 4 bases and 6 bases, in that order; junction bases with no gene match: 4. This CDR3 region has 12 residues.

This rearrangement joins TRBV11-3 to TRBJ2-7; 8 positions agree with TRBD1. V lost 1 base to trimming and J lost 8 bases; unmatched junction nucleotides: 13. Per the germline V gene, CDR1 is SGHNT and CDR2 is YENEEA. This CDR3 spans 16 amino acids. The CDR3 reads CASSLAGDRRAFQQYF. For the CDR3, the DNA is TGTGCCAGCAGCTTAGCGGGGGACAGGCGAGCTTTCCAGCAGTACTTC.

V is TRBV14 and J is TRBJ1-3; D not resolved. Germline V gene lookup returns CDR1 SGHDN and CDR2 FVKESK. V dropped 2 bases and J dropped 2 bases, with 7 bases sitting between them. This CDR3 is built from 14 residues. The CDR3 sequence: CASSQQAAGNTIYF. CDR3 coding DNA: TGTGCCAGCAGCCAACAAGCAGCTGGAAACACCATATATTTT.

The rearrangement links TRBV7-8 to TRBJ2-7; 8 positions match TRBD2. The CDR3 is 13 residues long. Germline CDR1 SGHVS, CDR2 FQNEAQ. V shed 1 base, J shed 6 bases, and the junction held 2 bases outside the gene matches. This CDR3 reads CASSLVGRGEQYF. In nucleotides, the CDR3 is TGTGCCAGCAGCTTAGTCGGGAGGGGCGAGCAGTACTTC.

As DNA, the CDR3 is TGTGCCAGCTCACGGAGCGGTTCCTACTACGAGCAGTACTTC. Protein sequence: CASSRSGSYYEQYF. This rearrangement joins TRBV18 to TRBJ2-7, with D tentatively TRBD2 (5 bases). V dropped 4 bases and J dropped 3 bases, with 13 bases sitting between them. From germline, CDR1 is KGHSH and CDR2 LQKENI. This CDR3 is 14 amino acids long.

The rearrangement joins TRBV5-4 to TRBJ2-7, with D perhaps matching TRBD2 (7 bases). This CDR3 contains 15 residues. In germline, CDR1 is SGHNT, CDR2 YYREEE (reference sequence). V was pared by 0 bases and J by 2 bases, with 12 bases between. The CDR3 is CASSLGGGAAYEQYF. DNA for the CDR3: TGTGCCAGCAGCTTGGGGGGGGGCGCAGCCTACGAGCAGTACTTC.

The chain joins TRBV4-1 to TRBJ2-6; TRBD1 aligns across 7 bases. CDR1 MGHRA and CDR2 YSYEKL come from the germline V gene. The CDR3 runs to 22 residues. J lost 0 bases, V lost 1 base, and 18 bases had no gene match. This CDR3 reads CASSQGLLHRRDRSSGANVLTF. As DNA, the CDR3 is TGCGCCAGCAGCCAAGGTTTGTTACATCGTAGGGACAGAAGCTCTGGGGCCAACGTCCTGACTTTC.

J is TRBJ1-1 and V is TRBV7-9; D ambiguous. Germline CDR1 is SEHNR and CDR2 is FQNEAQ (reference sequence). The CDR3 is 15 residues long. V was cut by 8 bases and J by 3 bases, with 19 bases left in between. The CDR3: CASGRTAGGDTEAFF. CDR3 bases: TGTGCCAGCGGGCGGACGGCTGGTGGGGACACTGAAGCTTTCTTT. Based on the CDR3 plus reference TRBV7-9 and TRBJ1-1, the full variable domain is DTGVSQNPRHKITKRGQNVTFRCDPISEHNRLYWYRQTLGQGPEFLTYFQNEAQLEKSRLLSDRFSAERPKGSFSTLEIQRTEQGDSAMYLCASGRTAGGDTEAFFGQGTRLTVV.

Here the CDR3 reads CATSRAMGVLDNQPQHF. The CDR3 coding sequence is TGTGCCACCAGCAGAGCCATGGGGGTATTAGACAATCAGCCCCAGCATTTT. The chain links TRBV15 to TRBJ1-5; D perhaps matches TRBD1 (5 bases). The V end was cut by 1 base, the J end by 3 bases, with 16 bases between. This CDR3 is built from 17 residues. CDR1 is LNHNV, CDR2 YYDKDF, per germline (reference sequence).

This chain links TRBV11-3 with TRBJ1-1; TRBD1 matches 7 bases. With 5 bases clipped from V and 3 bases from J, the junction kept 3 bases outside the gene matches. Germline V gene data show CDR1 as SGHNT and CDR2 as YENEEA. The CDR3 runs 13 residues. The CDR3: CASSPQGDTEAFF. CDR3 DNA sequence: TGTGCCAGCAGCCCCCAGGGGGACACTGAAGCTTTCTTT.

The rearrangement joins TRBV30 to TRBJ2-1, with D possibly matching TRBD2 (6 bases). This CDR3 has 17 amino acids. Germline V gene sequence: CDR1 GTSNPN, CDR2 SVGIG (reference sequence). V lost 0 bases and J lost 8, with 23 bases in between. The CDR3 DNA sequence: TGTGCCTGGAGTGTTTTTTTCAGGGAGTGGAGGAGGGATGAGCAGTTCTTC. Translating gives CAWSVFFREWRRDEQFF.

The chain has TRBV28 and TRBJ2-2; 9 bases agree with TRBD2. This CDR3 region has 17 residues. J lost 5 bases, V lost 5 bases, and 12 bases had no gene match. Germline CDR1 and CDR2: MDHEN and SYDVKM. This CDR3 is CASSPASGIGGTGELFF. For the CDR3, the DNA is TGTGCCAGCAGTCCTGCTAGCGGGATTGGAGGGACCGGGGAGCTGTTTTTT.

This clone showed up just a few times. The rearrangement links TRBV4-1 to TRBJ2-3; no reliable D call. V was trimmed by 3 bases and J by 4 bases, leaving 17 bases between them. CDR1 is MGHRA, CDR2 YSYEKL, per germline. The CDR3 sequence is 16 residues long. CDR3 sequence: CASSHVDMGFADTQYF. The CDR3 nucleotides read TGCGCCAGCAGCCACGTAGATATGGGTTTCGCAGATACGCAGTATTTT.

V usage is TRBV7-8 and J usage is TRBJ1-2; D uncertain. CDR3 length: 14 amino acids. Germline-derived CDR1 and CDR2 are SGHVS and FQNEAQ. The V gene lost 1 base and the J gene lost 8 bases, with 14 bases spanning the gap. CDR3: CASSLESPVAGYTF. CDR3 in DNA: TGTGCCAGCAGCTTAGAGTCTCCGGTGGCCGGCTACACCTTC.

This clone came up a few times. V usage is TRBV20-1 and J usage is TRBJ2-3, with D uncertain. The V end was cut by 6 bases, the J end by 2 bases, with 6 bases between. CDR1 is DFQATT, CDR2 SNEGSKA, per germline (reference sequence). The CDR3 is 11 residues long. The CDR3 spells CSARPTDTQYF. CDR3 DNA sequence: TGCAGTGCGCGACCCACAGATACGCAGTATTTT.

The rearrangement uses TRBV7-9 and TRBJ1-1, with D unresolved. Trimming stripped 5 bases from V and 8 bases from J, with 15 bases between. CDR3 length equals 13 residues. CDR1 and CDR2 from the germline V gene are SEHNR and FQNEAQ (reference sequence). The CDR3: CASSPSRSLEAFF. CDR3 DNA sequence: TGTGCCAGCAGCCCGTCCCGCAGCCTCGAAGCTTTCTTT. The variable domain in full, completed from reference TRBV7-9 and TRBJ1-1, reads DTGVSQNPRHKITKRGQNVTFRCDPISEHNRLYWYRQTLGQGPEFLTYFQNEAQLEKSRLLSDRFSAERPKGSFSTLEIQRTEQGDSAMYLCASSPSRSLEAFFGQGTRLTVV.

The chain's CDR3 is CASSRVAGDYGYTF. CDR3 DNA sequence: TGTGCCAGTAGTAGGGTGGCAGGGGACTATGGCTACACCTTC. The chain links TRBV19 to TRBJ1-2, with TRBD1 as a possible D gene (6 bases). V was clipped by 4 bases and J by 3 bases, with 12 bases between them. CDR1 is LNHDA and CDR2 is SQIVND in the germline V gene (reference sequence). This CDR3 has 14 residues.

With regard to this clone: The same CDR3 also results from other DNA sequences found in this sample. The chain carries TRBV5-1 and TRBJ1-1; TRBD1 matches at 11 bases. The germline V gene has CDR1 SGHRS and CDR2 YFSETQ. The V and J ends lost 4 bases and 4 bases, in that order; junction bases with no gene match: 3. The CDR3 is 14 amino acids. The CDR3 DNA reads TGCGCCAGCAGCACAGGGACAGGGGGCACTGAAGCTTTCTTT. It is translated as CASSTGTGGTEAFF.

This clone has just one count. V is TRBV9 and J is TRBJ2-3; 7 nucleotides line up with TRBD2. This CDR3 contains 15 residues. V shed 4 bases, J shed 2 bases, and the junction held 7 bases outside the gene matches. The germline CDR1 and CDR2 sequences are SGDLS and YYNGEE. Here the CDR3 reads CASSREGLFTDTQYF. The CDR3 bases are TGTGCCAGCAGCCGAGAGGGACTATTCACAGATACGCAGTATTTT.

V gene TRBV5-4 combines with J gene TRBJ2-3; TRBD2 might be the D (6 bases). Per the germline V gene, CDR1 is SGHNT and CDR2 is YYREEE (reference sequence). Trimming removed 3 bases from V and 5 bases from J, with 19 bases in between. This CDR3 spans 16 amino acids. The CDR3 loop reads CASSSRAGRKGDTQYF. The CDR3 DNA is TGTGCCAGCAGCTCAAGAGCGGGTCGAAAGGGAGATACGCAGTATTTT.

The chain joins TRBV6-1 to TRBJ2-7; D call uncertain. V was shortened by 6 bases and J by 3 bases, with 9 bases between the two germline ends. The CDR3 runs to 12 residues. The V gene's germline CDR1 is MNHNS and CDR2 SASEGT. The DNA of the CDR3 is TGTGCCAGCAGCTACACTGTCTACGAGCAGTACTTC. Translated, it gives CASSYTVYEQYF.

This clone occurred a few times. J is TRBJ1-5 and V is TRBV2; D may be TRBD1 (5 bases). Trimming left V 5 bases short and J 2 bases short, with 16 bases between. In germline, CDR1 is SNHLY, CDR2 FYNNEI. This CDR3 region has 16 residues. The CDR3, as DNA: TGTGCCAGCAGTCCCTGGGACCCCTGGGGCAATCAGCCCCAGCATTTT. Protein: CASSPWDPWGNQPQHF.

This clone was observed once. V is TRBV9 and J is TRBJ2-5; D possibly corresponds to TRBD2 (6 bases). The CDR3 consists of 15 residues. Germline CDR1 is SGDLS and CDR2 is YYNGEE. V lost 4 bases to trimming and J lost 3 bases, with 16 bases between them. The CDR3 DNA reads as TGTGCCAGCAGCCCAGGACTGGGGGGTAAAGAGACCCAGTACTTC. This encodes CASSPGLGGKETQYF.

The V and J genes are TRBV12-2 and TRBJ1-1; TRBD1, the D gene given by the table, was not confirmed from the DNA. TRBV12-2 constitutes a pseudogene. This CDR3 spans 18 amino acids. As DNA, the CDR3 is TGTGCAAGTCGGACATCGGGACAGGGGTATCGCATGAACACTGAAGCTTTCTTT. This translates into CASRTSGQGYRMNTEAFF.

The chain links TRBV19 to TRBJ2-1; D remains unclear. The length of the CDR3 is 15 residues. CDR1 and CDR2 from the germline V gene are LNHDA and SQIVND (reference sequence). Trimming took off 3 bases at V and 0 bases at J, with 9 bases between the two ends. The CDR3 nucleotides are TGTGCCAGTAGTATCTACCCGAGCTCCTACAATGAGCAGTTCTTC. The encoded protein is CASSIYPSSYNEQFF.